This TCR beta chain was sequenced during a study of CXCR3-negative and CXCR3-positive naive CD8 T cells (dated by TCRdb to between 2019 and 2020). Broadly, across the study: In total, about 130 million TRB reads were obtained, which works out to roughly 1.5 +/- 0.3 million reads per library. Diversity and physicochemical repertoire analyses were performed on about 12 donors pooled from two independent experiments. Naive subsets from a handful of donors and memory cells from 3 donors were included in the TRBV-TRBJ cluster analysis.

The CDR3 contains 18 residues, cysteine and phenylalanine counted. The protein alone is recorded here. Reading the germline V gene gives CDR1 ENHRY and CDR2 SYGVKD. Results the study describes overall, beyond this receptor: Naive CXCR3-negative and CXCR3-positive cells from the same donor showed similar TRBV-TRBJ usage, whereas memory cells showed distinct patterns. Because surface CD5, which has been linked to self-reactivity in mice, was comparable between naive subsets, TCR interaction strength was also inferred from TRB CDR3 physicochemical properties. Freshly isolated PBMCs were used for most assays because CXCR3 expression went down partially after cryopreservation. Both naive subsets had comparably high repertoire diversity, while memory CD8+ T cells had much lower repertoire diversity.

About this clonotype itself: There is no known antigen for this receptor.

Sequencing instrument: NextSeq 550. The Human TCR Profiling Kit (MiLaboratory) was used to make UMI-labeled 5' RACE TRB cDNA libraries. cDNA synthesis used the entire amount of extracted RNA, and PCR amplification then used the entire amount of cDNA produced. Libraries were prepared in parallel using an identical number of PCR cycles. Turning to the authors' computational methods: About 53,000 +/- 9,400 unique UMI-labeled TRB cDNA molecules per library were extracted with MIGEC and MiXCR, with at least two reads per UMI required. On average, each library contained approximately 40,000 +/- 10,000 functional in-frame TRB CDR3 nucleotide clonotypes without stop codons. After downsampling to 5000 UMI-labeled TRB molecules per sample, diversity metrics such as normalized Shannon-Wiener and Chao1 were calculated in VDJtools. VDJtools computed clonotype-size-weighted physicochemical properties of the central five CDR3 residues: interaction energy, strength, volume and Kidera factor 4. TCRdb reprocessed the sequencing reads and holds a single record per CDR3 protein sequence, with no DNA. TCRdb, not the original authors, processed these V and J calls. This sample's records show 30,000 to 40,000 distinct CDR3 sequences. The leading ten clones occupy 13% to 15% of the sample.

For each CD8+ T cell subset, flow sorting was done in triplicate, and a few hundred thousand cells per subset went directly into RLT lysis buffer. Peripheral blood mononuclear cells were isolated from buffy coats using standard density gradient centrifugation. Total RNA was extracted from sorted cells with an RNeasy Mini Kit. Sequencing was done on a sample of memory CD8+ T cells from blood. The cell subset or site label of this sample denotes: conventional CD8+ memory T cells (TMEM), sorted as controls. The chain is encoded by TRBV10-3 joined to TRBJ2-1; TCRdb gives TRBD2 as the D gene, but with no DNA this cannot be confirmed. The clonotype originates from a human donor in good health. Some clones in this sample may be carry-over from other donors' samples. CDR3 loop: CAISEGTSGRSSYNEQFF.